This T cell receptor beta chain was sequenced in a study of blood T cell repertoires in COVID-19. For the study at large: The cDNA or gDNA used as material had been derived from T cells, B-cell-depleted T cells, or PBMCs.

Only in-frame clones appear in the TCRdb table, and some are missing; sequencing was by immunoSEQ multiplex PCR. The table lists hundreds of thousands of clones, 85% to 90% of them singletons. The germline gives CDR1 SGHTA, CDR2 FQGTGA. V shed 1 base and J 4 bases; nucleotides not matched to a gene: 4. CDR3 size: 14 residues. This rearrangement joins TRBV7-3 to TRBJ2-7; 7 positions agree with TRBD1. The TCR was taken from a woman aged 25 to 39 with COVID-19, enrolled during active disease. Sequences were obtained from peripheral blood. CDR3 DNA sequence: TGTGCCAGCAGCTTAAAAGGGGGCGGGTACGAGCAGTACTTC. This translates into CASSLKGGGYEQYF.